Reported below is one T cell receptor beta chain. Its matching antigen is unknown. Germline V CDR1 and CDR2: MNHEY, SVGAGI. The CDR3 consists of 13 residues. V trimming: 2 bases; J trimming: 14 bases; junction bases outside the gene matches: 2. Random hexamers were used to reverse transcribe an amount of roughly 0.5 to 1 ug RNA. Amplification of TCR beta CDR3 spanned 54 Vbeta and 13 Jbeta via immunoSEQ multiplex PCR. TCRdb redid the calling of the immunoSEQ multiplex PCR reads with MiXCR, one entry per CDR3 protein. This sample yields under 200,000 distinct CDR3 sequences, of which 90% to 95% are seen a single time; roughly 0.12% belongs to the top ten. The data belong to a study of CD8 T cells in Susac syndrome. Findings and caveats of the study: In Susac syndrome, the CD4+ T cell repertoires did not show clonal expansion.

The chain has TRBV6-5 and TRBJ1-6; 11 bases match TRBD1. The sequence was obtained from a human donor with Susac syndrome. The sequencing sample was made of CD4+ T cells from PBMCs. CDR3 DNA: TGTGCCAGCAGTTACCGGGGACAGGGGGCCCTCCACTTT. Protein: CASSYRGQGALHF.